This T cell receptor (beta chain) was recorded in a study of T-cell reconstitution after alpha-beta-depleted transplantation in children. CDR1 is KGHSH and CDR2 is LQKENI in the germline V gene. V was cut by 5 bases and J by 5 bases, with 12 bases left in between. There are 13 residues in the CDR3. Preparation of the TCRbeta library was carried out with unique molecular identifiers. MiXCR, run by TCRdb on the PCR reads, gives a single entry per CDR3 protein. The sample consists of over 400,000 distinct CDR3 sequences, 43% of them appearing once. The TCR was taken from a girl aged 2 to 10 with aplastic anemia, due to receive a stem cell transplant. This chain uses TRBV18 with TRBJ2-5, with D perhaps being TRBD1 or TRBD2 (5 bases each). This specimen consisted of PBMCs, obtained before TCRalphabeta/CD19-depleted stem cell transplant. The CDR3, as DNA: TGTGCCAGCTCAGCCCCCGAGGGGGAGACCCAGTACTTC. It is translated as CASSAPEGETQYF.